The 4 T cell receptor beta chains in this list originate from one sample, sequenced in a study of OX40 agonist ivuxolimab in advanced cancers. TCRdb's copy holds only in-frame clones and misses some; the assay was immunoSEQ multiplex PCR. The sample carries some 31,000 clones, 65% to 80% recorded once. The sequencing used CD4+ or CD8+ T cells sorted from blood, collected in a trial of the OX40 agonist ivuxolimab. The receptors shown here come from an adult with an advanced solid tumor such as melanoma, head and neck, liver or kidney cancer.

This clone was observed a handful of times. The CDR3 coding sequence is TGTGCCAGCAGCAGTACAGGGGTCCCCTACAATGAGCAGTTCTTC. As protein: CASSSTGVPYNEQFF. V gene TRBV7-6 combines with J gene TRBJ2-1; TRBD1 matches 7 bases. V shed 5 bases, J shed 2 bases, and the junction held 6 bases outside the gene matches. This CDR3 comprises 15 residues. The germline CDR1 and CDR2 sequences are SGHVS and FNYEAQ.

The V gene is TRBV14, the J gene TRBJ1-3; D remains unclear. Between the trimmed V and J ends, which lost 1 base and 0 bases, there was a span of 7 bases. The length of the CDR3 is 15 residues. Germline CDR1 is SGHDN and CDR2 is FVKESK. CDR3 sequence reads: CASSQGAYSGNTIYF. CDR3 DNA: TGTGCCAGCAGCCAAGGGGCATACTCTGGAAACACCATATATTTT. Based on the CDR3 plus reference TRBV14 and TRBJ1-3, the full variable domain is EAGVTQFPSHSVIEKGQTVTLRCDPISGHDNLYWYRRVMGKEIKFLLHFVKESKQDESGMPNNRFLAERTGGTYSTLKVQPAELEDSGVYFCASSQGAYSGNTIYFGEGSWLTVV.

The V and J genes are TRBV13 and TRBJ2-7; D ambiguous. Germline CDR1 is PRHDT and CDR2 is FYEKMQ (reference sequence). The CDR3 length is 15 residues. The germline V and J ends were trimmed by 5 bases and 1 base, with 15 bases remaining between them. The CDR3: CASSPAKDPSYEQYF. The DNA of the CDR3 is TGTGCCAGCAGCCCGGCCAAGGACCCTTCCTACGAGCAGTACTTC. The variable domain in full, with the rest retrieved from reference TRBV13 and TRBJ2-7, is AAGVIQSPRHLIKEKRETATLKCYPIPRHDTVYWYQQGPGQDPQFLISFYEKMQSDKGSIPDRFSAQQFSDYHSELNMSSLELGDSALYFCASSPAKDPSYEQYFGPGTRLTVT.

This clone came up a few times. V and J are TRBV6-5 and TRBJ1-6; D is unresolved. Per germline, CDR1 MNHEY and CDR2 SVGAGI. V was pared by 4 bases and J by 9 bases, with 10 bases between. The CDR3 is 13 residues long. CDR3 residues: CASSSTWSSPLHF. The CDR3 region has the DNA TGTGCCAGCAGTTCGACCTGGAGTTCACCCCTCCACTTT.